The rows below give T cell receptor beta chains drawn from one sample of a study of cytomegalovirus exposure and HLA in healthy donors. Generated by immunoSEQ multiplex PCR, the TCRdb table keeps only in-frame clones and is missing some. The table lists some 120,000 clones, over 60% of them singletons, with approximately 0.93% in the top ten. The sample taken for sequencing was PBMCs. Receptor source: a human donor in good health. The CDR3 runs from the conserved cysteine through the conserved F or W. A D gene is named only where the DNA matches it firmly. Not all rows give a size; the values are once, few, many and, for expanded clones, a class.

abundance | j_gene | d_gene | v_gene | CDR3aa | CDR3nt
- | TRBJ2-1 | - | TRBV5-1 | CASSSGPSRRSSYNEQFF | TGCGCCAGCAGCTCCGGACCAAGCCGGAGGAGCTCCTACAATGAGCAGTTCTTC
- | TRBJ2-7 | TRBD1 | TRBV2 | CASSDEQGARYEQYF | TGTGCCAGCAGTGATGAACAGGGGGCGCGATACGAGCAGTACTTC
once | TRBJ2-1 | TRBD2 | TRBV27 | CASSLTAGAWSKNEQFF | TGTGCCAGCAGTTTAACAGCGGGGGCGTGGTCGAAGAATGAGCAGTTCTTC
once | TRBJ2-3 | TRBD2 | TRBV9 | CASSASIAGATTDTQYF | TGTGCCAGCAGTGCGTCAATAGCGGGGGCTACCACAGATACGCAGTATTTT
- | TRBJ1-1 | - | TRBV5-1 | CASSFNTGFNTEAFF | TGCGCCAGCAGCTTTAATACAGGGTTTAACACTGAAGCTTTCTTT
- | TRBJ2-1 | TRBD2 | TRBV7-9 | CASSSSGGPRSYNEQFF | TGTGCCAGCAGTAGTAGCGGGGGGCCACGGAGCTACAATGAGCAGTTCTTC
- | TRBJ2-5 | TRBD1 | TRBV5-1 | CASSTPTGTGQETQYF | TGCGCCAGCAGCACCCCTACCGGGACAGGTCAAGAGACCCAGTACTTC
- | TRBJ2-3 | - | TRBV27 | CASSFVGTADTQYF | TGTGCCAGCAGTTTTGTTGGTACGGCAGATACGCAGTATTTT
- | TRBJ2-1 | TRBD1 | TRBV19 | CASSPGTGYNEQFF | TGTGCCAGTAGTCCGGGGACAGGATACAATGAGCAGTTCTTC
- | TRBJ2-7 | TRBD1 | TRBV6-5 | CASSPTGTGGGEQYF | TGTGCCAGCAGCCCCACCGGGACAGGGGGGGGCGAGCAGTACTTC
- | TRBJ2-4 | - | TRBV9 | CASSGEGSAKNIQYF | TGTGCCAGCAGCGGTGAGGGATCTGCCAAAAACATTCAGTACTTC
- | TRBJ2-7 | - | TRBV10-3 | CATSDRQNEQYF | TGTGCCACCTCCGACAGGCAGAACGAGCAGTACTTC
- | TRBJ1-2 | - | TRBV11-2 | CASSPKGGNGYTF | TGTGCCAGCAGCCCTAAGGGGGGGAATGGCTACACCTTC
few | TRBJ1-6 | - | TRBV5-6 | CASSLGLLSNSPLHF | TGTGCCAGCAGCTTGGGTCTGCTTAGTAATTCACCCCTCCACTTT
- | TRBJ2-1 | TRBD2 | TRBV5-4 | CASSLSGGAPDEQFF | TGTGCCAGCAGCTTGAGCGGGGGGGCCCCCGATGAGCAGTTCTTC
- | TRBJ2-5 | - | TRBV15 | CATTTGSEETQYF | TGTGCCACCACCACAGGGTCTGAAGAGACCCAGTACTTC
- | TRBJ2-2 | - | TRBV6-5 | CATGVGGLAGELFF | TGTGCCACCGGGGTGGGGGGGCTGGCTGGGGAGCTGTTTTTT